This T cell receptor (beta chain) was found in a study of post-analysis software for immune sequencing data. The library was made from cDNA and included unique molecular identifiers. One entry per CDR3 protein results from TCRdb running MiXCR on the PCR reads. The sample contains around 710,000 distinct CDR3 sequences, roughly 46% of which appear only once. The germline V gene encodes CDR1 MDHEN and CDR2 SYDVKM. V trimming: 0 bases; J trimming: 2 bases; junction bases outside the gene matches: 4. The CDR3 totals 16 residues. General observations from the study: In patients, five TRBV segments were more frequent than in controls, with TRBV5-6, TRBV5-1 and TRBV20-1 among them.

This clonotype was counted only a few times. What it binds is unknown. The sequence was collected from a girl aged 10 to 17 with multiple sclerosis. Source material: blood. The rearrangement links TRBV28 to TRBJ2-3, with 8 positions matching TRBD1. The chain's CDR3 is CASSLWGTGYTDTQYF. CDR3 nucleotides: TGTGCCAGCAGTTTATGGGGGACAGGATACACAGATACGCAGTATTTT.